A single sample gave rise to the 14 T cell receptor beta chains below, sequenced in a study of blood T cell repertoires in COVID-19. Assay used: immunoSEQ multiplex PCR; TCRdb lists only in-frame clones, some missing. The sample includes more than 300,000 clones, 90% seen only once; the top ten take 3.9%. Sequencing used PBMCs or T cells enriched from blood (not recorded which). All receptors derive from a woman aged 25 to 45 who had been exposed to COVID-19.

This chain joins TRBV6-5 and TRBJ1-2; TRBD1 matches at 7 bases. There are 15 residues in the CDR3. V lost 2 bases, J lost 6 bases, and 9 bases stayed unmatched. CDR1 is MNHEY and CDR2 is SVGAGI in the germline V gene. CDR3 loop: CASSYTLQGSHGYTF. In DNA, the CDR3 is TGTGCCAGCAGTTACACACTACAGGGGAGCCATGGCTACACCTTC.

V gene TRBV25-1 combines with J gene TRBJ1-2; the match to TRBD1 covers 7 bases. Losses at the gene ends were 3 bases for V and 4 bases for J; bases not matched to a gene: 2. Looked up from germline, CDR1 is MGHDK and CDR2 is SYGVNS. The CDR3 spans 13 residues. CDR3 residues: CASSDRDSYGYTF. The DNA of the CDR3 is TGTGCCAGCAGTGACCGGGACAGCTATGGCTACACCTTC.

The rearrangement links TRBV5-1 to TRBJ2-7; 10 bases map to TRBD2. The CDR3 contains 16 residues. Germline V lookup: CDR1 SGHRS, CDR2 YFSETQ. V lost 0 bases and J lost 3; bases outside the gene matches: 6. The CDR3 protein is CASSLALVAGGYEQYF. CDR3 nucleotides: TGCGCCAGCAGCTTGGCCTTGGTAGCGGGGGGCTACGAGCAGTACTTC.

This chain joins TRBV5-1 and TRBJ2-2; tentatively, D is TRBD2 (5 bases). Trimming shortened V by 4 bases and J by 2 bases, and 9 bases separated the two germline ends. The CDR3 has 14 amino acids. In germline, CDR1 is SGHRS, CDR2 YFSETQ. The CDR3 here is CASSASGNTGELFF. The CDR3 DNA reads TGCGCCAGCAGCGCCTCGGGAAACACCGGGGAGCTGTTTTTT.

The V gene is TRBV19, the J gene TRBJ2-2; 10 nucleotides agree with TRBD1. Looked up from germline, CDR1 is LNHDA and CDR2 is SQIVND (reference sequence). The CDR3 sequence is 18 residues long. Unmatched junction bases numbered 11, after V lost 3 bases and J lost 4 bases. CDR3 sequence: CASSIGTGVRSGTGELFF. The DNA of the CDR3 is TGTGCCAGTAGTATCGGGACAGGGGTACGGTCGGGCACCGGGGAGCTGTTTTTT.

The chain joins TRBV9 to TRBJ2-2, with 11 bases lining up with TRBD2. V dropped 0 bases and J dropped 5; count of bases not matched to a gene: 3. CDR3 length: 16 amino acids. The germline V gene has CDR1 SGDLS and CDR2 YYNGEE. Here the CDR3 reads CASSVASGGRTGELFF. CDR3 DNA: TGTGCCAGCAGCGTAGCTAGCGGGGGGCGGACCGGGGAGCTGTTTTTT.

About this clone itself: An end of the junction does not agree with germline; a read error may underlie this. The rearrangement links TRBV2 to TRBJ2-1; 12 nucleotides align to TRBD2. This CDR3 spans 16 amino acids. In germline, CDR1 is SNHLY, CDR2 FYNNEI. CDR3 sequence: CASSGPSGGAYNEQFF. The CDR3 DNA sequence: TGTGCCAGCAGTGGGCCTAGCGGGGGGGCCTATAATGAGCAGTTCTTC.

The chain joins TRBV5-1 to TRBJ1-2; no clear D. Trimming cost V 0 bases and J 4 bases, with 10 bases left between them. The germline gives CDR1 SGHRS, CDR2 YFSETQ. The CDR3 totals 14 residues. The CDR3 sequence is CASSLGRVTYGYTF. CDR3 DNA: TGCGCCAGCAGCTTGGGGAGGGTAACCTATGGCTACACCTTC.

This chain uses TRBV30 with TRBJ2-7, with TRBD2 matching 10 bases. This CDR3 contains 12 residues. Per germline, CDR1 GTSNPN and CDR2 SVGIG (reference sequence). The CDR3 DNA is TGTGCTAGCGGGGGGAGCTCCTACGAGCAGTACTTC. Translated: CASGGSSYEQYF.

The V gene is TRBV6-5, the J gene TRBJ1-5; TRBD1 agrees at 9 bases. This CDR3 is built from 14 residues. The germline CDR1 and CDR2 sequences are MNHEY and SVGAGI. Germline trimming cut 5 bases from V and 7 bases from J; bases unmatched to any gene: 6. The CDR3 DNA follows: TGTGCCAGCAGTCCGACAGGGGGGACACAGCCCCAGCATTTT. Amino acids: CASSPTGGTQPQHF.

The V call is TRBV6-6, the J call TRBJ1-1; TRBD1 matches 7 bases. Germline values: CDR1 MNHNY, CDR2 SVGAGI (reference sequence). V gave up 6 bases and J gave up 2 bases; unmatched junction bases: 9. There are 15 residues in the CDR3. The CDR3 here is CASRLDRERNTEAFF. The CDR3 bases are TGTGCCAGCAGACTCGACAGGGAAAGAAACACTGAAGCTTTCTTT.

This chain connects TRBV19 to TRBJ1-5; TRBD1 matches at 9 bases. Per the germline V gene, CDR1 is LNHDA and CDR2 is SQIVND (reference sequence). The CDR3 runs to 16 residues. Trimming removed 7 bases from V and 4 bases from J; junction bases left unmatched: 11. Here the CDR3 reads CASTSPGTGRNQPQHF. CDR3 bases: TGTGCCAGTACCTCCCCCGGGACAGGGAGGAATCAGCCCCAGCATTTT.

V and J are TRBV24-1 and TRBJ1-1, with no clear D. This CDR3 comprises 12 residues. CDR1 and CDR2 from the germline V gene are KGHDR and SFDVKD. V was pared by 9 bases and J by 11 bases, with 18 bases between. For the CDR3, the DNA is TGTGCCACCCGACTGACTCGGAGGATGGCTTTCTTT. This gives the protein CATRLTRRMAFF.

This clone came up once. CDR3 nucleotide sequence: TGTGCCAGCAGCTTAGATCTTTCAGGATCTGGAAACACCATATATTTT. This gives the protein CASSLDLSGSGNTIYF. This chain uses TRBV7-6 with TRBJ1-3; D is undetermined. CDR3 length: 16 amino acids. The germline CDR1 and CDR2 sequences are SGHVS and FNYEAQ. The V gene lost 1 base and the J gene lost 1 base, with 11 bases spanning the gap.